A selection of T cell receptor beta chains follows, all from one sample in a study of blood T cell repertoires in COVID-19. Method: immunoSEQ multiplex PCR; TCRdb's copy keeps in-frame clones and lacks some. The repertoire includes around 42,000 clones, about 88% of them detected once, and 4.8% sits in the top ten. The sequencing input was peripheral blood. These receptors were collected from a human donor in a cohort sampled during active COVID-19. Both conserved end residues are part of each CDR3. A D gene is named only where the DNA matches it firmly. Only some rows state a clone size, as once, few, many or a class for expanded clones.

D	size	J	V	CDR3	DNA
TRBD2	-	TRBJ2-3	TRBV7-3	CASSPTAGLGTDTQYF	TGTGCCAGCAGCCCAACAGCGGGACTGGGCACAGATACGCAGTATTTT
-	-	TRBJ2-7	TRBV9	CASSVGTISYEQYF	TGTGCCAGCAGCGTAGGTACAATATCTTACGAGCAGTACTTC
-	-	TRBJ1-2	TRBV7-2	CASSPGQLYGYTF	TGTGCCAGCAGCCCTGGACAGCTCTATGGCTACACCTTC
-	few	TRBJ2-2	TRBV18	CASSPDSRTGELFF	TGTGCCAGCTCACCAGACAGTCGGACCGGGGAGCTGTTTTTT
TRBD2	-	TRBJ2-3	TRBV9	CASSVQLGRAGTDTQYF	TGTGCCAGCAGCGTGCAATTAGGGAGGGCGGGTACAGATACGCAGTATTTT
TRBD1	-	TRBJ1-1	TRBV5-4	CASSLWTGGTEAFF	TGTGCCAGCAGCCTCTGGACAGGGGGCACTGAAGCTTTCTTT
TRBD2	-	TRBJ2-1	TRBV7-9	CASSLRSTSGRVDEQFF	TGTGCCAGCAGCTTGCGCTCGACTAGCGGGAGGGTGGATGAGCAGTTCTTC
TRBD2	-	TRBJ2-1	TRBV7-9	CASSLRSGSSYNEQFF	TGTGCCAGCAGCCTCCGTAGCGGGAGCTCCTACAATGAGCAGTTCTTC
-	-	TRBJ1-5	TRBV24-1	CATSVSGEQPQHF	TGTGCCACCAGTGTGTCAGGGGAACAGCCCCAGCATTTT
-	once	TRBJ2-7	TRBV12-1	CASSFVGQGYEQYF	TGTGCCAGCAGCTTTGTGGGACAAGGCTACGAGCAGTACTTC
-	-	TRBJ1-2	TRBV7-3	CASSSAQGSGYTF	TGTGCCAGCAGCTCCGCGCAGGGAAGTGGCTACACCTTC
TRBD2	-	TRBJ2-1	TRBV28	CASRASGSRYNEQFF	TGTGCCAGCAGGGCTAGCGGGAGTAGGTACAATGAGCAGTTCTTC
-	-	TRBJ2-1	TRBV12-3/TRBV12-4	CASSLDSHNEQFF	TGTGCCAGCAGTTTGGACTCACACAATGAGCAGTTCTTC
-	-	TRBJ1-1	TRBV28	CAFRGNQNTEAFF	TGTGCCTTCAGGGGAAACCAAAACACTGAAGCTTTCTTT
-	-	TRBJ2-7	TRBV28	CASSSYSLPYEQYF	TGTGCCAGCAGTTCCTACTCACTCCCCTACGAGCAGTACTTC
-	-	TRBJ1-1	TRBV21-1	CARSTEGATEAFF	TGTGCCAGAAGCACGGAGGGGGCCACTGAAGCTTTCTTT
-	-	TRBJ2-1	TRBV25-1	CASSKQDEQFF	TGTGCCAGCAGTAAACAGGATGAGCAGTTCTTC